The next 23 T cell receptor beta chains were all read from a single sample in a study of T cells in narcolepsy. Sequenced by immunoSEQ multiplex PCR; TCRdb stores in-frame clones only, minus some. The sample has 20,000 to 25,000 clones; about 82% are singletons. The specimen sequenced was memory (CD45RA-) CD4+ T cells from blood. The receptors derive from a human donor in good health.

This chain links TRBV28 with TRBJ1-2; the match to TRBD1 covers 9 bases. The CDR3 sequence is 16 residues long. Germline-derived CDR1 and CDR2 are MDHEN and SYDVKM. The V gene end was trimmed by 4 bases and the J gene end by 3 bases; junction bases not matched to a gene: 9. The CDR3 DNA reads TGTGCCAGCAGTTCTCCTGGGACAGGGAATGACTATGGCTACACCTTC. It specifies CASSSPGTGNDYGYTF.

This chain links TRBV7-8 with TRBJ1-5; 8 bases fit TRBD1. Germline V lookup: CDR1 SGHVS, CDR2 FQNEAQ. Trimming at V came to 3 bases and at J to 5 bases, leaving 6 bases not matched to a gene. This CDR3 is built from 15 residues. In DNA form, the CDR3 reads TGTGCCAGCAGCTTCCCCGGACAGGGTGATCAGCCCCAGCATTTT. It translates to CASSFPGQGDQPQHF. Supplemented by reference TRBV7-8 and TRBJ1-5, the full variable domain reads GAGVSQSPRYKVAKRGQDVALRCDPISGHVSLFWYQQALGQGPEFLTYFQNEAQLDKSGLPSDRFFAERPEGSVSTLKIQRTQQEDSAVYLCASSFPGQGDQPQHFGDGTRLSIL.

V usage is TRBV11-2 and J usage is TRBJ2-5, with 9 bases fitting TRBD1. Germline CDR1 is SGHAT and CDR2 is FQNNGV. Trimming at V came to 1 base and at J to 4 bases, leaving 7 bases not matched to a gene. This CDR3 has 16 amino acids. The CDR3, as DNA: TGTGCCAGCAGCTTAGGGGGACAGGGACGGGTAGAGACCCAGTACTTC. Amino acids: CASSLGGQGRVETQYF.

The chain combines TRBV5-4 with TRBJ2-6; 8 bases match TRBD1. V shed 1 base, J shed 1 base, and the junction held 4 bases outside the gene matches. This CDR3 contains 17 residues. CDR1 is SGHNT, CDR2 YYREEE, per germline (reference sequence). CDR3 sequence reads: CASSLNRGRSGANVLTF. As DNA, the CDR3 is TGTGCCAGCAGCTTGAACAGGGGGAGGTCTGGGGCCAACGTCCTGACTTTC. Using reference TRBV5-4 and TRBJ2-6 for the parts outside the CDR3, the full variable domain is ETGVTQSPTHLIKTRGQQVTLRCSSQSGHNTVSWYQQALGQGPQFIFQYYREEENGRGNFPPRFSGLQFPNYSSELNVNALELDDSALYLCASSLNRGRSGANVLTFGAGSRLTVL.

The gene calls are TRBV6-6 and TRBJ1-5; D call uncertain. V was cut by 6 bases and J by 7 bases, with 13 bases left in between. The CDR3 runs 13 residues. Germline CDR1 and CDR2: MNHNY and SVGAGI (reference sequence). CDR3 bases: TGTGCCAGCAGCCTCGACCCCGGGCAGCCCCAGCATTTT. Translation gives CASSLDPGQPQHF.

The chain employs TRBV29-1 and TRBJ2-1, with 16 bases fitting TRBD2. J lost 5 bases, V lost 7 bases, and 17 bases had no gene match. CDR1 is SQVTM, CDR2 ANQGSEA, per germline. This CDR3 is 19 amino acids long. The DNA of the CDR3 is TGCAGCGCGGACAGCATGGGACTAGCGGGAGGGCCGGTTAACAATGAGCAGTTCTTC. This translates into CSADSMGLAGGPVNNEQFF.

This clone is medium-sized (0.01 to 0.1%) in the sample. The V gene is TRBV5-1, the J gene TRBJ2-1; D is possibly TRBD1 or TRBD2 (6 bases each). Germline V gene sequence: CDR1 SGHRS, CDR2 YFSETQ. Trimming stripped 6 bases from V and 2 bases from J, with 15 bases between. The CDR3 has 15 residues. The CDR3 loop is CASTQGGNTYNEQFF. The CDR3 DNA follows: TGCGCCAGCACCCAAGGGGGGAACACCTACAATGAGCAGTTCTTC.

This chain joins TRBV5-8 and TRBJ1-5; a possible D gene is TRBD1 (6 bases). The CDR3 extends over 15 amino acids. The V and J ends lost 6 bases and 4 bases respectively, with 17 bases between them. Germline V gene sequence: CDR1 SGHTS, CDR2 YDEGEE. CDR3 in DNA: TGTGCCAGCACCTTTGGGGGGGCGCGTAATCAGCCCCAGCATTTT. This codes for CASTFGGARNQPQHF.

CDR3 protein: CASSYSQGANEQYF. As DNA, the CDR3 is TGTGCCAGCAGTTACTCCCAGGGGGCGAACGAGCAGTACTTC. This chain connects TRBV6-5 to TRBJ2-7; TRBD1 matches at 8 bases. There are 14 residues in the CDR3. Germline CDR1 and CDR2: MNHEY and SVGAGI. V shed 0 bases, J shed 5 bases, and the junction held 3 bases outside the gene matches.

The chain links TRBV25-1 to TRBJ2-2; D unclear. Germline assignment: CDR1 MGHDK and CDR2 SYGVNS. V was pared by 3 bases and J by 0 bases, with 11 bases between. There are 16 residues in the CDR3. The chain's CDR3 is CASSEPRTTNTGELFF. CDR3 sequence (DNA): TGTGCCAGCAGTGAGCCCCGGACGACGAACACCGGGGAGCTGTTTTTT. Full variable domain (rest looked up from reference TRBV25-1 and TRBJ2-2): EADIYQTPRYLVIGTGKKITLECSQTMGHDKMYWYQQDPGMELHLIHYSYGVNSTEKGDLSSESTVSRIRTEHFPLTLESARPSHTSQYLCASSEPRTTNTGELFFGEGSRLTVL.

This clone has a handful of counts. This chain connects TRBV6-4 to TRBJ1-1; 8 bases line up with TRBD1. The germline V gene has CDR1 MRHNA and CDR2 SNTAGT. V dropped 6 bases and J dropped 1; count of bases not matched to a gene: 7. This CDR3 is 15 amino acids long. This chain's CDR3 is CASSEPQGANTEAFF. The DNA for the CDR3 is TGTGCCAGCAGCGAACCCCAGGGGGCGAACACTGAAGCTTTCTTT.

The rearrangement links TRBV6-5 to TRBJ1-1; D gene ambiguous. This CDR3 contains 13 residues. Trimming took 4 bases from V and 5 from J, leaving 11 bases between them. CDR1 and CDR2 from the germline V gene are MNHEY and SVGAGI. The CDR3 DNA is TGTGCCAGCAGTTCCGAGACGGGGACTGAAGCTTTCTTT. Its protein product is CASSSETGTEAFF.

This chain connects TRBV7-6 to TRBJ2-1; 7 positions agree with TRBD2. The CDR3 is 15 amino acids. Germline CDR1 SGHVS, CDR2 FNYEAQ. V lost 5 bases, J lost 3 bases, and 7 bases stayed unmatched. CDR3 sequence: CASSQDGRRYNEQFF. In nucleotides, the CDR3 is TGTGCCAGCAGCCAGGACGGGAGGCGCTACAATGAGCAGTTCTTC.

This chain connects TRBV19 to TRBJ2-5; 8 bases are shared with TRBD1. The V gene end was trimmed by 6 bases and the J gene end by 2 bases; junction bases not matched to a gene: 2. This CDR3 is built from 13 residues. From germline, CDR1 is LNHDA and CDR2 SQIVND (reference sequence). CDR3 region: CASSRGLQETQYF. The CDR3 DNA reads TGTGCCAGTAGCAGGGGGCTACAAGAGACCCAGTACTTC.

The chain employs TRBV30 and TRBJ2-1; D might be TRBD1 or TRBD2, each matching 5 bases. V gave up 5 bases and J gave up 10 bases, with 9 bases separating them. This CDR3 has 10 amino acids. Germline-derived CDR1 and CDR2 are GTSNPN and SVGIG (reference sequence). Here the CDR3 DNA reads TGTGCCTGGGGGGGAGCAGAGCAGTTCTTC. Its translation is CAWGGAEQFF. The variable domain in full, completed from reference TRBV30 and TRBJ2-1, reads SQTIHQWPATLVQPVGSPLSLECTVEGTSNPNLYWYRQAAGRGLQLLFYSVGIGQISSEVPQNLSASRPQDRQFILSSKKLLLSDSGFYLCAWGGAEQFFGPGTRLTVL.

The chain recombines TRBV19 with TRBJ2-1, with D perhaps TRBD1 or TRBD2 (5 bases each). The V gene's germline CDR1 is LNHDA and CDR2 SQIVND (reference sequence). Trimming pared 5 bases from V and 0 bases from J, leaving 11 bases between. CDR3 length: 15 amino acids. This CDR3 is CASSEGPSSYNEQFF. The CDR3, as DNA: TGTGCCAGTAGTGAGGGGCCGAGCTCCTACAATGAGCAGTTCTTC.

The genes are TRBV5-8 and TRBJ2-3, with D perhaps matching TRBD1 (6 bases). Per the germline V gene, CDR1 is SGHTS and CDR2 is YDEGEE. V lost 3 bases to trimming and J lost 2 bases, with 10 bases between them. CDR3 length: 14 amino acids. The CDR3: CASSWTADTDTQYF. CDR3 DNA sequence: TGTGCCAGCAGCTGGACAGCAGACACAGATACGCAGTATTTT.

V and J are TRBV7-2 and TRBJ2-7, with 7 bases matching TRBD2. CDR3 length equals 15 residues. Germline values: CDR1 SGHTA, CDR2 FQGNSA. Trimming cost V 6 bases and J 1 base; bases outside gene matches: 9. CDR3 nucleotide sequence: TGTGCCAGCAGGCAGAGGGACTACAAGTCCTACGAGCAGTACTTC. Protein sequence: CASRQRDYKSYEQYF.

The CDR3: CASSPFTGGIYGYTF. The CDR3 DNA sequence: TGTGCCAGCAGTCCTTTCACAGGGGGCATCTATGGCTACACCTTC. V usage is TRBV28 and J usage is TRBJ1-2, with 9 positions matching TRBD1. The CDR3 spans 15 residues. With 5 bases clipped from V and 4 bases from J, the junction kept 8 bases outside the gene matches. CDR1 is MDHEN and CDR2 is SYDVKM in the germline V gene.

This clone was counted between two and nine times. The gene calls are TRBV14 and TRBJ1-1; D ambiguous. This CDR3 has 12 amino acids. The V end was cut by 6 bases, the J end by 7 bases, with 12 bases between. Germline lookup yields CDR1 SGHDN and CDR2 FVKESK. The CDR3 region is CASSPIVSEAFF. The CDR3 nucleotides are TGTGCCAGCAGTCCAATAGTGAGTGAAGCTTTCTTT.

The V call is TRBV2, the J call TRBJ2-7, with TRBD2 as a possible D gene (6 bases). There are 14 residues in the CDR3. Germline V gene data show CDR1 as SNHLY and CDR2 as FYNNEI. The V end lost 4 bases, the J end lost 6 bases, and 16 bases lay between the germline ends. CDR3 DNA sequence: TGTGCCAGCAGTGGGTACGGGGGATCGGGCGAGCAGTACTTC. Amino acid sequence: CASSGYGGSGEQYF. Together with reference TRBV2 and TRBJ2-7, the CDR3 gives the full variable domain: EPEVTQTPSHQVTQMGQEVILRCVPISNHLYFYWYRQILGQKVEFLVSFYNNEISEKSEIFDDQFSVERPDGSNFTLKIRSTKLEDSAMYFCASSGYGGSGEQYFGPGTRLTVT.

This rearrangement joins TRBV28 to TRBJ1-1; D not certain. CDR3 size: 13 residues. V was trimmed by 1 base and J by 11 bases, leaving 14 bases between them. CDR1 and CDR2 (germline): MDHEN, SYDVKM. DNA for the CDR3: TGTGCCAGCAGTTTATCGGACTCGATGGCGGCTTTCTTT. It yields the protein CASSLSDSMAAFF.

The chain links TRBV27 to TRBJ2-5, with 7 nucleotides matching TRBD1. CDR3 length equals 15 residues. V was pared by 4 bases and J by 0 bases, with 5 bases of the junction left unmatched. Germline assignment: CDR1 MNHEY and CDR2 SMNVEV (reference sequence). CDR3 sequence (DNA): TGTGCCAGCAGTTCCCAACAGGGGTACCAAGAGACCCAGTACTTC. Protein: CASSSQQGYQETQYF.